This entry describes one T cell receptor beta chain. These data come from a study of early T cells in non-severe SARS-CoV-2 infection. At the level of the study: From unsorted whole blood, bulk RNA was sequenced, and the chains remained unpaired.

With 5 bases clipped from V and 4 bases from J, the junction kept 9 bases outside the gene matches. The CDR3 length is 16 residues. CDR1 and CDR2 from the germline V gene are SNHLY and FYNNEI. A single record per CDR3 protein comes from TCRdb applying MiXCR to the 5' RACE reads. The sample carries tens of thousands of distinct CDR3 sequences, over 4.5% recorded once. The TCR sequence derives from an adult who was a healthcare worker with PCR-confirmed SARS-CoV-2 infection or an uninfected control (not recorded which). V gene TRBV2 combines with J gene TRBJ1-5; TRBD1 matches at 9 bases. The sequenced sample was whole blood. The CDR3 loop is CASSSQGTGLNQPQHF. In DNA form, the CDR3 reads TGTGCCAGCAGTTCGCAGGGGACAGGGTTAAATCAGCCCCAGCATTTT. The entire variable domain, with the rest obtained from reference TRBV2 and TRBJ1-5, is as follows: EPEVTQTPSHQVTQMGQEVILRCVPISNHLYFYWYRQILGQKVEFLVSFYNNEISEKSEIFDDQFSVERPDGSNFTLKIRSTKLEDSAMYFCASSSQGTGLNQPQHFGDGTRLSIL.